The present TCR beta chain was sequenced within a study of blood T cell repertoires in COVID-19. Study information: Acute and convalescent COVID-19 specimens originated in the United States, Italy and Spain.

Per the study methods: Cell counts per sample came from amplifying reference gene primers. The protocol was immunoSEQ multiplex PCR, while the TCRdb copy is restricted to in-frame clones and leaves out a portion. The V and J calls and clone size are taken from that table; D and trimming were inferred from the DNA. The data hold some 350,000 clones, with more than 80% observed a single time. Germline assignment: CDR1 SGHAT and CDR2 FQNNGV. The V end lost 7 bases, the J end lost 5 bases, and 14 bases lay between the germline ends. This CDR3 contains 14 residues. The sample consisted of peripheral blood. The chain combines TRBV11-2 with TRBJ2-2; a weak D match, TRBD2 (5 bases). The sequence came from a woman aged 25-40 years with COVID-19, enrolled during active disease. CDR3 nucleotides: TGTGCCAGCACCTTGGGCCCGGGAACCGGGGAGCTGTTTTTT. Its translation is CASTLGPGTGELFF.